The next 15 T cell receptor beta chains were all read from a single sample in a study of T cell repertoires in cytomegalovirus infection. A single record per CDR3 protein comes from TCRdb applying MiXCR to the reads. The sample includes about 250,000 distinct CDR3 sequences, over 15% of them seen just once. Input material: CD8+ T cells from PBMCs. The origin of the receptors is a human donor in good health (CMV status not recorded). Some clones in this sample may be carry-over from other donors' samples.

V usage is TRBV14 and J usage is TRBJ2-3; maybe TRBD2 (5 bases). The CDR3 totals 14 residues. CDR1 is SGHDN and CDR2 is FVKESK in the germline V gene. V lost 1 base to trimming and J lost 6 bases, with 11 bases between them. The CDR3 DNA reads TGTGCCAGCAGCCAAGTGGAGGAACTCGATACGCAGTATTTT. Amino acid sequence: CASSQVEELDTQYF.

The chain uses TRBV7-9 and TRBJ2-2; D gene ambiguous. The CDR3 contains 10 residues. V was pared by 10 bases and J by 5 bases, with 5 bases between. Germline lookup yields CDR1 SEHNR and CDR2 FQNEAQ (reference sequence). DNA of the CDR3: TGTGCCACCACTACCGGGGAGCTGTTTTTT. Translating it yields CATTTGELFF. Supplemented by reference TRBV7-9 and TRBJ2-2, the full variable domain reads DTGVSQNPRHKITKRGQNVTFRCDPISEHNRLYWYRQTLGQGPEFLTYFQNEAQLEKSRLLSDRFSAERPKGSFSTLEIQRTEQGDSAMYLCATTTGELFFGEGSRLTVL.

This clonotype was found many times. At one of its ends the junction is not consistent with the germline gene, which may arise from a read error. This sequence joins TRBV7-7 and TRBJ2-1, with TRBD2 matching over 13 bases. The CDR3 runs to 16 residues. Germline-derived CDR1 and CDR2 are SSHAT and FNYEAQ (reference sequence). The DNA for the CDR3 is TGTGCTAGCAGCCCCCGACTAGCGGGGGGAGACAATGAGCAGTTCTTC. Protein sequence: CASSPRLAGGDNEQFF. Drawing the rest from reference TRBV7-7 and TRBJ2-1, the complete variable domain is GAGVSQSPRYKVTKRGQDVTLRCDPISSHATLYWYQQALGQGPEFLTYFNYEAQPDKSGLPSDRFSAERPEGSISTLTIQRTEQRDSAMYRCASSPRLAGGDNEQFFGPGTRLTVL.

The chain has TRBV28 and TRBJ1-5; 8 bases align to TRBD1. Losses at the gene ends were 5 bases for V and 5 bases for J; bases not matched to a gene: 5. Germline V gene sequence: CDR1 MDHEN, CDR2 SYDVKM. The CDR3 runs to 14 residues. This CDR3 is CASSPTGGDQPQHF. The CDR3 nucleotides are TGTGCCAGCAGTCCTACAGGGGGGGATCAGCCCCAGCATTTT. Using reference TRBV28 and TRBJ1-5 for the parts outside the CDR3, the full variable domain is DVKVTQSSRYLVKRTGEKVFLECVQDMDHENMFWYRQDPGLGLRLIYFSYDVKMKEKGDIPEGYSVSREKKERFSLILESASTNQTSMYLCASSPTGGDQPQHFGDGTRLSIL.

The chain uses TRBV4-2 and TRBJ2-5; TRBD1 or TRBD2 may be the D gene (5 bases each). Trimming cost V 3 bases and J 2 bases, with 13 bases left between them. The CDR3 spans 15 residues. In germline, CDR1 is LGHNA, CDR2 YNFKEQ. CDR3 region: CASSQPGRGQETQYF. The CDR3 DNA reads TGTGCCAGCAGCCAGCCGGGACGCGGACAAGAGACCCAGTACTTC.

Many counts were recorded for this clonotype. CDR3 sequence (DNA): TGTGCCAGCAGCTTAGACAGGGGGTCTATCTACGAGCAGTACTTC. It translates to CASSLDRGSIYEQYF. V gene TRBV7-8 combines with J gene TRBJ2-7; TRBD1 aligns across 8 bases. This CDR3 comprises 15 residues. The germline V gene encodes CDR1 SGHVS and CDR2 FQNEAQ. Unmatched junction bases numbered 5, after V lost 1 base and J lost 3 bases.

This clonotype occurred once. The V and J genes are TRBV3-1 and TRBJ2-7; 8 bases line up with TRBD1. The CDR3 loop spans 15 amino acids. The germline CDR1 and CDR2 sequences are LGHDT and YNNKEL (reference sequence). The V gene end was trimmed by 6 bases and the J gene end by 3 bases; junction bases not matched to a gene: 10. The CDR3 sequence is CASRTGQEDLYEQYF. The CDR3 DNA follows: TGTGCCAGCAGAACGGGACAGGAGGATCTCTACGAGCAGTACTTC.

This chain joins TRBV20-1 and TRBJ2-1; D could derive from TRBD1 or TRBD2 (5 bases each). CDR1 and CDR2 (germline): DFQATT, SNEGSKA (reference sequence). The V gene lost 0 bases and the J gene lost 16 bases, with 16 bases spanning the gap. The CDR3 has 12 amino acids. CDR3 sequence (DNA): TGCAGTGCTAGAGATCCCGGGACGGAGGATTTCTTC. Its protein product is CSARDPGTEDFF.

The CDR3 region has the DNA TGTGCCAGCAGCTTCGTCCGGGGAGGTTCCTACGAGCAGTACTTC. It yields the protein CASSFVRGGSYEQYF. V is TRBV5-6 and J is TRBJ2-7, with D maybe TRBD2 (6 bases). Germline V gene data show CDR1 as SGHDT and CDR2 as YYEEEE. This CDR3 has 15 amino acids. The V end lost 2 bases, the J end lost 1 base, and 13 bases lay between the germline ends.

This clonotype was picked up a small number of times. The chain joins TRBV4-1 to TRBJ1-2, with a tentative D call TRBD1 (6 bases). This CDR3 is built from 14 residues. Trimming stripped 0 bases from V and 6 bases from J, with 11 bases between. Per the germline V gene, CDR1 is MGHRA and CDR2 is YSYEKL. The CDR3 coding sequence is TGCGCCAGCAGCCAAGAAGACAGGATAGATGGCTACACCTTC. This gives the protein CASSQEDRIDGYTF.

The genes are TRBV7-9 and TRBJ2-2, with D perhaps TRBD1 (5 bases). Germline V gene lookup returns CDR1 SEHNR and CDR2 FQNEAQ (reference sequence). The CDR3 totals 13 residues. Trimming stripped 3 bases from V and 7 bases from J, with 9 bases between. The chain's CDR3 is CASSLVQGGELFF. CDR3 coding DNA: TGTGCCAGCAGCTTGGTCCAGGGCGGGGAGCTGTTTTTT. The whole variable domain, remainder taken from reference TRBV7-9 and TRBJ2-2, is DTGVSQNPRHKITKRGQNVTFRCDPISEHNRLYWYRQTLGQGPEFLTYFQNEAQLEKSRLLSDRFSAERPKGSFSTLEIQRTEQGDSAMYLCASSLVQGGELFFGEGSRLTVL.

The rearrangement joins TRBV7-2 to TRBJ2-7; D might be TRBD1 (6 bases). The CDR3 has 16 amino acids. Germline V gene data show CDR1 as SGHTA and CDR2 as FQGNSA. Trimming shortened V by 5 bases and J by 6 bases, and 23 bases separated the two germline ends. The CDR3 reads CASSPRTDPLISEQYF. The CDR3 coding sequence is TGTGCCAGCAGCCCACGGACAGACCCACTTATTTCCGAGCAGTACTTC.

The chain uses TRBV7-9 and TRBJ1-1; 7 nucleotides align to TRBD1. V lost 5 bases and J lost 5; bases outside the gene matches: 2. The CDR3 loop spans 12 amino acids. Germline CDR1 is SEHNR and CDR2 is FQNEAQ (reference sequence). For the CDR3, the DNA is TGTGCCAGCAGCGCCAGGGGGACTGAAGCTTTCTTT. This codes for CASSARGTEAFF.

This clonotype was counted at least ten times. The chain couples TRBV2 to TRBJ2-7; 7 nucleotides align to TRBD1. This CDR3 has 13 amino acids. Trimming at V came to 4 bases and at J to 2 bases, leaving 2 bases not matched to a gene. Germline V gives CDR1 SNHLY, CDR2 FYNNEI. CDR3 region: CASSGQGTYEQYF. CDR3 sequence (DNA): TGTGCCAGCAGTGGACAGGGCACCTACGAGCAGTACTTC.

The CDR3: CASSEGFDWEKLFF. The CDR3 DNA follows: TGTGCCAGCAGTGAAGGGTTTGATTGGGAAAAACTGTTTTTT. The V gene is TRBV2, the J gene TRBJ1-4; D remains unclear. CDR1 and CDR2 from the germline V gene are SNHLY and FYNNEI. V was trimmed by 1 base and J by 8 bases, leaving 11 bases between them. The length of the CDR3 is 14 residues.